This T cell receptor (beta chain) was found in a study of CD8+ T cells in alopecia areata. This clone was seen a few times. Its antigen remains unknown. Extracted RNA was reverse transcribed, and the resulting cDNA served as sequencing template. Libraries were prepared by immunoSEQ multiplex PCR; TCRdb keeps only in-frame clonotypes and omits some of them. Found here are roughly 150,000 clones, 45% to 60% of them singletons; the top ten hold less than 5%. Trimming took 4 bases from V and 1 from J, leaving 8 bases between them. The CDR3 length is 13 residues. Germline-derived CDR1 and CDR2 are SGHDT and YYEEEE. Points from the study as a whole: Lesional scalp displayed greater clonality than normal scalp, most notably in alopecia totalis/universalis. Sequencing of scalp samples also captures resident alphabeta T cells of normal skin.

The J gene is TRBJ1-1, the V gene TRBV5-6; TRBD1 might be the D (5 bases). What was sequenced was CD4+ T cells sorted from blood. The sequence was obtained from a human donor in good health. The CDR3 nucleotides are TGTGCCAGCAGCGGTGGGGGGAACACTGAAGCTTTCTTT. Translation gives CASSGGGNTEAFF.